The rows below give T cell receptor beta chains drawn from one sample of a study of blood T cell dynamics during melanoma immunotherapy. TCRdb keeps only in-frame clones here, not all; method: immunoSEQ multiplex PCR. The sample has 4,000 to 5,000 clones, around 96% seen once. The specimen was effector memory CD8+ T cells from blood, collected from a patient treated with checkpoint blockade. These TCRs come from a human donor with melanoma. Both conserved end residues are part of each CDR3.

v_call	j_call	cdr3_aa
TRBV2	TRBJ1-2	CASSDTDGYTF
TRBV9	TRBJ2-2	CASSVGGSPGELFF
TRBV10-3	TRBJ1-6	CAIKRDSSYNSPLHF
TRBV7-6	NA	CASSPREARYEQYF
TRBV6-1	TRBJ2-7	CASSEAGTSYEQYF
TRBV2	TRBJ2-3	CATLASGSTDTQYF
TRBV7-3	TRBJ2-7	CASSLGRAPYEQYF
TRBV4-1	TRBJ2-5	CASNDVGGQETQYF
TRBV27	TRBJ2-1	CASSFRGSYNEQFF
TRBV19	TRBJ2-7	CASSMGASYEQYF
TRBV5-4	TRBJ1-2	CASSLTGQGQANYGYTF
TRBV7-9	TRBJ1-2	CASSSGEVENYGYTF
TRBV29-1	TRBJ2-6	CSLRDSRSGANVLTF
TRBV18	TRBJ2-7	CASSMGRDGGSTSYEQYF
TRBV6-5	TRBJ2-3	CASRRDRGSADTQYF
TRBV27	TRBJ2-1	CASSSGGSSYNEQFF
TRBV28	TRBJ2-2	CASSTRNLNTGELFF
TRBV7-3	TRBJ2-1	CASSFLAYNEQFF
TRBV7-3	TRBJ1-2	CASSMRDRLEAGYTF
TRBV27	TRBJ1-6	CASSLSYNSPLHF
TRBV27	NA	CASSPQKGASSSYEQYF
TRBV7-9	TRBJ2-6	CASSWRKDDISGANVLTF
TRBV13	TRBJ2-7	CASSLGLGEQYF
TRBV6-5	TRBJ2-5	CASSYWDRAEETQYF
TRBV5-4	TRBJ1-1	CASSSWTANTEAFF
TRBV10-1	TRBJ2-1	CASSGGLAGGINEQFF
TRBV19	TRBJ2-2	CASRNPRDSGNTGELFF
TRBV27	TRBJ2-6	CASSYGQGAPSRANVLTF
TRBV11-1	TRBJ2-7	CASSLVRGTYEQYF
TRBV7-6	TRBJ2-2	CASRSGDYTGELFF
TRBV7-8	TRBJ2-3	CASSFSGTGGFEGTDTQYF
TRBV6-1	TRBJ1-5	CASSEMEGGGSNQPQHF
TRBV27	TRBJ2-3	CASSLGGSTDTQYF
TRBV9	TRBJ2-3	CASREEYTDTQYF
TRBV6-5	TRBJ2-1	CASSKPHGREQFF
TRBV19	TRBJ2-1	CASSSAGSYNEQFF
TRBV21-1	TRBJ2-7	CASSKNKRGLAGGKATYEQYF
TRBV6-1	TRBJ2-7	CASSERPLYEQYF
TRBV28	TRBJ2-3	CASSSNAGEFFTDTQYF
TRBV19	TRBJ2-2	CASSILANTGELFF
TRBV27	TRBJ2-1	CASSFWGNEQFF
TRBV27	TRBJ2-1	CASRTGLAGPHEQFF
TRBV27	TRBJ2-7	CASSLGPTPSDYEQYF
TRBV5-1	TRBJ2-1	CASSSTGEEGNEQFF
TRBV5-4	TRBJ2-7	CASSLGGTNTYEQYF
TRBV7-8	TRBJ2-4	CASSLELWGGRNIQYF
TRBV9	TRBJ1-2	CASSDRDRAYGYTF
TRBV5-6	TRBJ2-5	CASSLGGRETQYF
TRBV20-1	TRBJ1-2	CSARINYGYTF
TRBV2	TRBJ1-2	CASMGRADYGYTF